Given below is one TCR beta chain in context. Its antigen is unknown. Base qualities are not recorded, but no much larger clone differs from it by a single base. The data belong to a study of cytotoxic CD8 clonotypes in ibrutinib-treated CLL (dated by TCRdb to 2020 to 2022). About the study as a whole: In this cohort, some 16 patients were treatment-naive and roughly ten were relapsed/refractory, while 17 to 18 had unmutated IGHV. The response samples were drawn at a median of 12 months into treatment, with a range of roughly 6 to 40 months. Longitudinal samples were available for about 30% of the roughly 90 trial participants. Cryopreserved peripheral blood mononuclear cells were obtained before treatment, at response, and at either sustained remission or disease progression. Responses were partial in roughly 24 patients and complete in 2; after median approximately 69 months follow-up, some 15 stayed in remission and about 12 progressed. An average of around 250,000 productive templates and 94,082 productive rearrangements was obtained per sample. General conclusions and limits of the study: Clonality increased at ibrutinib response, stayed stable in sustained remission, and fell back toward baseline at progression. Sampling times were not matched between patients in sustained remission and patients whose disease was progressing, and lymph node repertoires were not examined. Public clonotypes were rare and either contracted or stayed stable during treatment, and the rise in clonality at ibrutinib response reflected the expansion of private clonotypes. Baseline clonality was found to be higher than that of age-matched healthy donors and was strongly correlated with circulating CD8+ T-cell counts.

Each clonotype received, on average, 10x coverage in deep resolution sequencing performed on a MiSeq, where the target depth lay between 1 in 1 million and 1 in 200,000 T cells. The immunoSEQ hsTCRB Kit was used to generate TCR beta libraries. The paper's data handling went like this. Data were analyzed with ImmunoSEQ Data Assistant and ImmunoSEQ Analyzer, with V, D and J genes assigned per IMGT definitions. Clonality, with values ranging from 0 to 1, was calculated as one minus the normalized Shannon entropy of productive rearrangement frequencies. Only overrepresented clonotypes making up at least 0.05% of the repertoire of each patient were included in the public clonotype analysis. Approximately 13 age-matched healthy donor repertoires from immuneACCESS served as clonality controls. What TCRdb holds here is the immuneACCESS table cut down to in-frame rearrangements. Part of the clones is not present; checked against another copy, under half of the missing clones reflect an unresolved V gene, and the others are unexplained. The V and J calls and clone size were taken over from that table, and D and trimming were inferred from the DNA. The sample table lists about 21,000 clones, 65% to 75% of them with a count of one. The ten largest clones represent 26% of the sample.

For TCR beta library preparation, around 2 micrograms of genomic DNA were isolated from cryopreserved PBMCs. Longitudinal blood samples from CLL patients on ibrutinib monotherapy underwent high-throughput TCR beta sequencing. Patients were enrolled in a phase 2 open-label single-center ibrutinib monotherapy trial. The receptor comes from a human donor with chronic lymphocytic leukemia. Sequencing was performed on PBMCs, taken before ibrutinib treatment.

The CDR3 loop reads CASAGLAGVSNEQFF. Read as DNA, the sequence is TGCGCCAGCGCGGGACTAGCGGGAGTTTCCAATGAGCAGTTCTTC. The sequence is built from TRBV10-2 and TRBJ2-1; a stretch of 14 junction bases matches TRBD2. The germline V end is reduced by 8 bases and the J end by 6 bases; junction bases left unmatched: 6. Reading the germline V gene gives CDR1 WSHSY and CDR2 SAAADI. The CDR3 sequence holds 15 residues, the cysteine and phenylalanine included. This entry keeps only the CDR3 DNA: 45 bases, framed from base 1.